These 10 T cell receptor beta chains were sequenced from one sample in a study of blood T cell repertoires in COVID-19. Clones were sequenced by immunoSEQ multiplex PCR, and TCRdb holds only the in-frame ones, with some missing. The data hold about 180,000 clones, with 84% observed a single time. What was sequenced was peripheral blood. Every receptor here comes from a human donor in a cohort sampled during active COVID-19.

This chain joins TRBV2 and TRBJ2-2; 7 bases are a match to TRBD1. V lost 5 bases and J lost 5; bases outside the gene matches: 2. Germline lookup yields CDR1 SNHLY and CDR2 FYNNEI. The CDR3 is made up of 13 amino acids. CDR3 DNA sequence: TGTGCCAGCAGTCGACAGGGTACCGGGGAGCTGTTTTTT. This sequence encodes CASSRQGTGELFF.

This clone was counted only a few times. The V call is TRBV15, the J call TRBJ2-5; the match to TRBD1 covers 9 bases. V lost 7 bases and J lost 5; bases outside the gene matches: 11. The CDR3 runs to 15 residues. Looked up from germline, CDR1 is LNHNV and CDR2 is YYDKDF (reference sequence). The chain's CDR3 is CATNPTGGLVETQYF. DNA for the CDR3: TGTGCCACCAACCCGACAGGGGGGTTAGTTGAGACCCAGTACTTC.

The rearrangement joins TRBV2 to TRBJ2-2; 8 nucleotides align to TRBD2. Losses at the gene ends were 0 bases for V and 4 bases for J; bases not matched to a gene: 10. Germline values: CDR1 SNHLY, CDR2 FYNNEI. This CDR3 is 18 amino acids long. CDR3 protein: CASSEAAGTRTGTGELFF. For the CDR3, the DNA is TGTGCCAGCAGTGAAGCCGCCGGGACTAGGACGGGCACCGGGGAGCTGTTTTTT.

The V and J genes are TRBV24-1 and TRBJ1-2, with 7 bases matching TRBD1. With V trimmed by 6 bases and J by 7 bases, 7 bases remained unmatched. Germline loops: CDR1 KGHDR, CDR2 SFDVKD. There are 13 residues in the CDR3. The CDR3 loop reads CATSSTGASGYTF. The CDR3, as DNA: TGTGCCACCAGTTCCACAGGGGCCTCTGGCTACACCTTC.

V and J are TRBV5-1 and TRBJ1-4, with TRBD1 identical over 9 bases. From germline, CDR1 is SGHRS and CDR2 YFSETQ. V dropped 4 bases and J dropped 8; count of bases not matched to a gene: 9. The CDR3 length is 15 residues. The DNA for the CDR3 is TGCGCCAGCAGCCGTACAGGGGGCGAGGACGAAAAACTGTTTTTT. It encodes CASSRTGGEDEKLFF.

The J gene is TRBJ2-7, the V gene TRBV5-6; 11 bases map to TRBD1. The junction had 7 bases not matched to a gene; V was cut back by 4 bases and J by 4 bases. CDR1 and CDR2 from the germline V gene are SGHDT and YYEEEE. CDR3 length equals 15 residues. The CDR3 coding sequence is TGTGCCAGCAGCGGGGGCGGGACAGGGGGTTACGAGCAGTACTTC. Its protein product is CASSGGGTGGYEQYF.

The count of this clone is one. Other DNA sequences within the sample encode an identical CDR3. This rearrangement joins TRBV5-1 to TRBJ2-1; D is uncertain. Per germline, CDR1 SGHRS and CDR2 YFSETQ. The V gene lost 0 bases and the J gene lost 3 bases, with 10 bases spanning the gap. This CDR3 comprises 15 residues. The CDR3 loop reads CASSLVAGSYNEQFF. The CDR3 DNA reads TGCGCCAGCAGCTTGGTTGCAGGTAGCTACAATGAGCAGTTCTTC.

The chain has TRBV11-3 and TRBJ1-6; D remains unclear. V lost 2 bases to trimming and J lost 7 bases, with 6 bases between them. The CDR3 has 13 residues. From germline, CDR1 is SGHNT and CDR2 YENEEA. CDR3 amino acids: CASSLQANSPLHF. DNA for the CDR3: TGTGCCAGCAGCTTACAGGCAAATTCACCCCTCCACTTT.

The rearrangement links TRBV5-1 to TRBJ1-2, with D perhaps matching TRBD1 (6 bases). The V gene's germline CDR1 is SGHRS and CDR2 YFSETQ. V was clipped by 0 bases and J by 0 bases, with 9 bases between them. The CDR3 covers 15 residues. The CDR3 loop reads CASSLDRAANYGYTF. The DNA of the CDR3 is TGCGCCAGCAGCTTGGACAGGGCGGCTAACTATGGCTACACCTTC.

This chain links TRBV4-1 with TRBJ1-1; no clear D. Germline lookup yields CDR1 MGHRA and CDR2 YSYEKL. Deletions cut 0 bases from V and 2 bases from J, with 13 bases between. The CDR3 has 16 residues. CDR3 coding DNA: TGCGCCAGCAGCCAAGATGGGAGACCGATTAACACTGAAGCTTTCTTT. Its protein product is CASSQDGRPINTEAFF.